Listed below are T cell receptor beta chains from one sample, sequenced in a study of molecular identifiers for immune sequencing clone quantification. In TCRdb, the PCR reads were re-called with MiXCR into one record per CDR3 protein. The table lists 460,000 or so distinct CDR3 sequences, under 30% of them singletons. The specimen was naive CD8+ T cells from blood, with Jurkat cell RNA spiked in. These receptor sequences come from a human donor in good health. Some libraries in this study had Jurkat cell RNA spiked in. Both conserved end residues are part of each CDR3. The order of the fields is D gene, V gene, clone size, CDR3 length, J gene, CDR3 DNA, CDR3 protein. A D gene is named only where the DNA matches it firmly. Clone size is shown for a subset of rows, as once, few, many or a class of expanded clone.

>NA|TRBV6-6|NA|17|TRBJ2-1
TGTGCCAGCAGCTCCGGACAGAGTTTAAGCTCCTACAATGAGCAGTTCTTC
CASSSGQSLSSYNEQFF
>NA|TRBV30|NA|12|TRBJ1-1
TGTGCCTGGAGTCCCGTGGGTTCATGGGCTTTCTTT
CAWSPVGSWAFF
>NA|TRBV24-1|few|12|TRBJ2-1
TGTGCCACCAGTGGTTTAGGGGATGAGCAGTTCTTC
CATSGLGDEQFF
>NA|TRBV3-1|NA|16|TRBJ2-1
TGTGCCAGCAGCCAAGATCTCGCGGACTCCTACAATGAGCAGTTCTTC
CASSQDLADSYNEQFF
>NA|TRBV20-1|NA|11|TRBJ1-1
TGCTCCCACAGGGTGAACACTGAAGCTTTCTTT
CSHRVNTEAFF
>TRBD2|TRBV27|few|15|TRBJ2-7
TGTGCCAGCAGGATGACTAGCGGGAGCCCCTACGAGCAGTACTTC
CASRMTSGSPYEQYF
>TRBD1|TRBV12-3/TRBV12-4|NA|14|TRBJ2-7
TGTGCCAGCAGCCACAGGGGTCCAGGGAACGAGCAGTACTTC
CASSHRGPGNEQYF
>NA|TRBV4-3|many|16|TRBJ2-7
TGCGCCAGCAGCCAGGTTTCAGACAGTATTGGGGTCGAGCAGTACTTC
CASSQVSDSIGVEQYF
>NA|TRBV25-1|many|15|TRBJ2-3
TGTGCCAGCAGTGGCTGGGAGTCTAGCACAGATACGCAGTATTTT
CASSGWESSTDTQYF
>TRBD2|TRBV9|few|18|TRBJ2-7
TGTGCCAGCAGCGTAGTCCCACCCAGACTAGCGGAGGGGCCGGAGCAGTACTTC
CASSVVPPRLAEGPEQYF
>TRBD1|TRBV5-1|few|16|TRBJ2-7
TGCGCCAGCAGCTTGATACCGGGACAGGGTTTCTACGAGCAGTACTTC
CASSLIPGQGFYEQYF
>TRBD1|TRBV11-2|NA|15|TRBJ2-5
TGTGCCAGCAGCCCGGGACAGGGGGCGCGACAGACCCAGTACTTC
CASSPGQGARQTQYF
>NA|TRBV27|NA|14|TRBJ2-1
TGTGCCAGCAGTTCCTCCCCCTCGCGGGACCAGCAGTTCTTC
CASSSSPSRDQQFF
>NA|TRBV30|few|11|TRBJ1-1
TGTGCCTGGATTGCGGGGGCTGAAGCTTTCTTT
CAWIAGAEAFF
>NA|TRBV3-1|many|11|TRBJ2-7
TGTGCCAGCTATTGGGCGGGGCTCTTCACCTTC
CASYWAGLFTF
>NA|TRBV10-3|NA|18|TRBJ1-2
TGTGCCATCAGTGAGCAAGGGGGGACCTCCGACCGCCCCTATGGCTACACCTTC
CAISEQGGTSDRPYGYTF
>TRBD2|TRBV7-9|once|17|TRBJ2-1
TGTGCCAGCAGCTCCCGGACTAGCGGGAGCTCCTACAATGAGCAGTTCTTC
CASSSRTSGSSYNEQFF
>TRBD1|TRBV6-5|few|20|TRBJ2-6
TGTGCCAGCAGTTCCGAAACCGGGACAGGGGGCAGAAATGGGGCCAACGTCCTGACTTTC
CASSSETGTGGRNGANVLTF
>TRBD2|TRBV7-9|NA|19|TRBJ2-3
TGTGCCAGCAGACCACCGGGACTAGCGGGGGGGCGCGGCACAGATACGCAGTATTTT
CASRPPGLAGGRGTDTQYF
>TRBD2|TRBV28|NA|17|TRBJ2-7
TGTGCCAGCAGTTTATTCCCCGGGGTAGCGGGGAACTACGAGCAGTACTTC
CASSLFPGVAGNYEQYF
>TRBD1|TRBV7-9|many|20|TRBJ2-6
TGTGCCAGCAGGATGGGACAGGGACCTTCTAGGATTGACGGGGCCAACGTCCTGACTTTC
CASRMGQGPSRIDGANVLTF
>TRBD2|TRBV2|NA|17|TRBJ2-3
TGTGCCAGCAGCGACCCAAGACTAGCGGGAGTAAGAGATACGCAGTATTTT
CASSDPRLAGVRDTQYF
>TRBD2|TRBV4-1|NA|20|TRBJ2-4
TGCGCCAGCAGCCAACTGGGACTAGCGGGAGAGAGCGGGGCCAAAAACATTCAGTACTTC
CASSQLGLAGESGAKNIQYF
>NA|TRBV7-9|few|16|TRBJ2-3
TGTGCCAGCAGTTCTCGGGTAGTTTTGGGCACAGATACGCAGTATTTT
CASSSRVVLGTDTQYF
>NA|TRBV7-2|few|12|TRBJ1-5
TGTGCCAGCAGATACCAGGGCCAGCCCCAGCATTTT
CASRYQGQPQHF
>NA|TRBV27|few|15|TRBJ2-7
TGTGCCAGCAGTTTATCGGGGGTTGTCGCCTACGAGCAGTACTTC
CASSLSGVVAYEQYF
>NA|TRBV7-6|many|15|TRBJ1-1
TGTGCCAGCAGCCATACCGGGACTGAGAACACTGAAGCTTTCTTT
CASSHTGTENTEAFF
>TRBD1|TRBV5-4|NA|14|TRBJ1-1
TGTGCCAGCAGCTTTGGACAGGGTGACACTGAAGCTTTCTTT
CASSFGQGDTEAFF
>TRBD2|TRBV4-3|few|19|TRBJ2-5
TGCGCCAGCGGCCAAGATTTTATAGGACTAGCGGGAGGACAAGAGACCCAGTACTTC
CASGQDFIGLAGGQETQYF
>NA|TRBV21-1|many|18|TRBJ2-3
TGTGCCAGCAGCAAAGAGGGTGAGAGGAGCGGGGGCACAGATACGCAGTATTTT
CASSKEGERSGGTDTQYF
>NA|TRBV19|NA|14|TRBJ1-2
TGTGCCAGTAGTCTCAGGGACGGTGCCTATGGCTACACCTTC
CASSLRDGAYGYTF
>NA|TRBV19|NA|16|TRBJ1-1
TGTGCCAGTACCCCCTCCGGAGGCCGCGGTGGCACTGAAGTTTTCTTT
CASTPSGGRGGTEVFF
>NA|TRBV29-1|many|12|TRBJ1-1
TGCAGCGTTGATTTCGGGGCCCCTGAAGCTTTCTTT
CSVDFGAPEAFF
>NA|TRBV28|many|17|TRBJ1-3
TGTGCCAGCAGTCCGGCCGGGACTTGGAGCTCTGGAAACACCATATATTTT
CASSPAGTWSSGNTIYF
>TRBD1|TRBV6-2/TRBV6-3|NA|14|TRBJ2-5
TGTGCCAGCAGCTCCGGGACAGTGAAAGAGCCCCAGTACTTC
CASSSGTVKEPQYF
>TRBD1|TRBV6-1|NA|14|TRBJ2-7
TGTGCCAGCAGTGAAGCGCTGGGACAGGGGGTCGTGTACTTC
CASSEALGQGVVYF
>TRBD2|TRBV9|few|16|TRBJ2-3
TGTGCCAGCAGCGGAACTAGCGGCCATATCACAGATACGCAGTATTTT
CASSGTSGHITDTQYF
>NA|TRBV7-3|many|15|TRBJ2-3
TGTGCCAGCAGCTTAACGGGTTCCACGGGGGATACGCAGTATTTT
CASSLTGSTGDTQYF
>TRBD2|TRBV5-4|many|18|TRBJ2-3
TGTGCCAGCAGCTTGGTGGGCTTCGGCGGGAGGGATGCAGATACGCAGTATTTT
CASSLVGFGGRDADTQYF
>NA|TRBV19|once|16|TRBJ2-5
TGTGCCAGTAGTCAGTGGGGGTGGTCAGCCCAAGAGACCCAGTACTTC
CASSQWGWSAQETQYF
>NA|TRBV4-1|few|17|TRBJ2-7
TGCGCCAGCAGCCAAGTCCCCCCCCCCGGCGCGGGTTACGAGCAGTACTTC
CASSQVPPPGAGYEQYF
>NA|TRBV6-1|many|11|TRBJ2-7
TGTGCCAGCGGAGAATTCTACGAGCAGTACTTC
CASGEFYEQYF
>NA|TRBV4-3|NA|16|TRBJ2-1
TGCGCCAGCAGCCAAGGATCGAGGGCCGGATACAATGAGCAGTTCTTC
CASSQGSRAGYNEQFF
>NA|TRBV21-1|NA|16|TRBJ2-3
TGTGCCAGCAGCATAGTATGGGCAACTAGCACAGATACGCAGTATTTT
CASSIVWATSTDTQYF
>NA|TRBV4-1|few|16|TRBJ2-2
TGCGCCAGCAGCCCGAGACCAGGGCCGAACACCGGGGAGCTGTTTTTT
CASSPRPGPNTGELFF
>TRBD2|TRBV2|many|16|TRBJ2-3
TGTGCCAGCAGTGACGGGACTAGCGGACACACAGATACGCAGTATTTT
CASSDGTSGHTDTQYF
>NA|TRBV6-2/TRBV6-3|many|14|TRBJ1-1
TGTGCCAGCAGTCAGACCCAAGGAAACACTGAAGCTTTCTTT
CASSQTQGNTEAFF
>NA|TRBV21-1|few|16|TRBJ2-5
TGTGCCAGCAGCATTACCACGGGACACCACCAAGAGACCCAGTACTTC
CASSITTGHHQETQYF